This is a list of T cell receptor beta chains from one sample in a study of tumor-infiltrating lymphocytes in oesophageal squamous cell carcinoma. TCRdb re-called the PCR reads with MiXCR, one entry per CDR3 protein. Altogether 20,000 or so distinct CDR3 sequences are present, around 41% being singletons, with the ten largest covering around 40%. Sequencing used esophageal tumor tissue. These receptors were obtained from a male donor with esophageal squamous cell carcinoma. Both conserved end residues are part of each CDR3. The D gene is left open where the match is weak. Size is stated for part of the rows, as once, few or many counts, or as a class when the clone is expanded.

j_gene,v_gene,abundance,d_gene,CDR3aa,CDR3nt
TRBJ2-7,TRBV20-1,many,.,CSASNRDLYNEQYF,TGCAGTGCTAGTAACCGGGATCTCTACAATGAGCAGTACTTC
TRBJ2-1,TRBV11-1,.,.,CASSRPPGRWQFF,TGTGCCAGCAGCAGACCCCCAGGGCGGTGGCAGTTCTTC
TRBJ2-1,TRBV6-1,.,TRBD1,CASSSPDRYEQFF,TGTGCCAGCAGTTCCCCGGACAGGTATGAGCAGTTCTTC
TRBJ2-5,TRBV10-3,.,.,CASRFVYGLQETQYF,TGTGCCAGCAGATTCGTGTACGGGCTACAAGAGACCCAGTACTTC
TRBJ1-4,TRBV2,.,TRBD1,CARSRDRGEKLFF,TGTGCCAGGAGTAGGGACAGGGGGGAAAAACTGTTTTTT
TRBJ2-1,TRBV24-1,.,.,CATRSSTSYNEQFF,TGTGCCACCAGATCTAGCACCTCCTACAATGAGCAGTTCTTC
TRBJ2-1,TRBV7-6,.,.,CASSPEEARDIYNEQFF,TGTGCCAGCAGCCCAGAAGAGGCGCGGGATATCTACAATGAGCAGTTCTTC
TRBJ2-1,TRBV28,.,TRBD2,CASSILAESYNEQFF,TGTGCCAGCAGTATACTAGCGGAGTCCTACAATGAGCAGTTCTTC
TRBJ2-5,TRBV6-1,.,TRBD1,CASRAGGQETQYF,TGTGCCAGCAGAGCAGGGGGCCAAGAGACCCAGTACTTC
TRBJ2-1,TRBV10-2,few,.,CASGFDEQFF,TGCGCCAGCGGGTTCGACGAGCAGTTCTTC
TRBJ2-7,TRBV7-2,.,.,CASSSGLAYEQYF,TGTGCCAGCAGCTCCGGGCTAGCGTACGAGCAGTACTTC
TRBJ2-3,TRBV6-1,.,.,CASSPKLGTDTQYF,TGTGCCAGCAGTCCGAAGCTAGGAACAGATACGCAGTATTTT
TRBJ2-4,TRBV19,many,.,CASSMGTPWGMVAKNIQYF,TGTGCCAGTAGTATGGGGACTCCCTGGGGGATGGTAGCCAAAAACATTCAGTACTTC
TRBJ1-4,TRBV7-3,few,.,CASSLADSHSEKLFF,TGTGCCAGCAGCTTAGCCGACAGTCATTCTGAAAAACTGTTTTTT
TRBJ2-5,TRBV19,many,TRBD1,CASSPTGLETQYF,TGTGCCAGTAGCCCGACAGGGCTCGAGACCCAGTACTTC
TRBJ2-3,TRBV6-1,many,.,CASRLGESTQYF,TGTGCCAGCAGACTTGGGGAAAGTACGCAGTATTTT
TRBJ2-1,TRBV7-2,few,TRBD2,CASSFLAGRGANEQFF,TGTGCCAGCAGCTTCCTAGCGGGCCGTGGGGCCAATGAGCAGTTCTTC
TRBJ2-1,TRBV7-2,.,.,CASSLAGPYNEQFF,TGTGCCAGCAGCTTAGCGGGACCCTACAATGAGCAGTTCTTC
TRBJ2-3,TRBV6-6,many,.,CASSYSRGTDTQYF,TGTGCCAGCAGTTACTCGAGGGGCACAGATACGCAGTATTTT
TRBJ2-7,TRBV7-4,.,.,CASSLGPDSYEQYF,TGTGCCAGCAGCTTAGGACCCGACAGTTACGAGCAGTACTTC
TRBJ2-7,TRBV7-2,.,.,CASSFGPSYEQYF,TGTGCCAGCAGCTTTGGCCCCTCCTACGAGCAGTACTTC
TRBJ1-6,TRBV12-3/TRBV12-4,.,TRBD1,CASSLGQGDANSPLHF,TGTGCCAGCAGTTTGGGACAGGGAGATGCTAATTCACCCCTCCACTTC
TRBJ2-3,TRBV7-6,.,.,CASSLQGPPLTDTQYF,TGTGCTAGCAGCTTACAGGGACCGCCACTCACAGATACGCAGTATTTT
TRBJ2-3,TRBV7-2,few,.,CASSLEAVTDTQYF,TGTGCCAGCAGCTTAGAGGCTGTGACAGATACGCAGTATTTT
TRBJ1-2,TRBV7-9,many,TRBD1,CASSNIITGDFNYGYTF,TGTGCCAGCAGCAATATCATCACAGGGGATTTTAACTATGGCTACACCTTC
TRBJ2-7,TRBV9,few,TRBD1,CASSETGIDYEQYF,TGTGCCAGCAGCGAGACAGGGATCGACTACGAGCAGTACTTC